One sample yielded the 21 T cell receptor beta chains listed below, sequenced in a study of radiation and T cells in renal cell carcinoma. Method: immunoSEQ multiplex PCR; TCRdb's copy keeps in-frame clones and lacks some. Found here are approximately 120,000 clones, about 81% of them singletons; the top ten hold 5.8%. Time point of the sample: blood 2 weeks post-SBRT. The treatment was: 15 Gy SBRT to primary tumor, nephrectomy 4 weeks later. The sample in question was blood, obtained from a patient whose treatment included radiotherapy and nephrectomy. The receptors originated from a man aged 50-60 years with renal cell carcinoma.

In this sample, this clone is medium-sized. The chain uses TRBV30 and TRBJ1-1; D gene unclear. CDR1 and CDR2 from the germline V gene are GTSNPN and SVGIG (reference sequence). The V end was cut by 0 bases, the J end by 6 bases, with 11 bases between. The CDR3 runs to 13 residues. The CDR3 region is CAWSVSGKAEAFF. CDR3 bases: TGTGCCTGGAGTGTATCGGGAAAGGCTGAAGCTTTCTTT.

V usage is TRBV15 and J usage is TRBJ1-3; a weak D match, TRBD1 (5 bases). The CDR3 spans 19 residues. Per the germline V gene, CDR1 is LNHNV and CDR2 is YYDKDF (reference sequence). Trimming stripped 5 bases from V and 4 bases from J, with 27 bases between. CDR3 nucleotides: TGTGCCACCAGCCGGGGGACGATGGATGCGGGGGATCTAGGAAACACCATATATTTT. It translates to CATSRGTMDAGDLGNTIYF.

The chain joins TRBV11-2 to TRBJ2-7, with D possibly matching TRBD2 (5 bases). The length of the CDR3 is 14 residues. V shed 5 bases and J shed 1 base, with 12 bases lying between them. The V gene's germline CDR1 is SGHAT and CDR2 FQNNGV. CDR3 amino acids: CASSQIRGSYEQYF. CDR3 bases: TGTGCCAGCAGCCAGATACGGGGTTCCTACGAGCAGTACTTC.

The gene calls are TRBV7-8 and TRBJ1-2; D might be TRBD1 (6 bases). Germline CDR1 SGHVS, CDR2 FQNEAQ. The CDR3 is 15 amino acids. Between the trimmed V and J ends, which lost 5 bases and 2 bases, there was a span of 15 bases. CDR3 nucleotides: TGTGCCAGCAGCCCTAGGGGGGGGGCGAACTATGGCTACACCTTC. Protein sequence: CASSPRGGANYGYTF.

The rearrangement uses TRBV5-1 and TRBJ2-3; 7 bases match TRBD1. The J segment lost 4 bases and the V segment lost 0 bases, leaving 5 bases of the junction unmatched. The CDR3 length is 15 residues. From germline, CDR1 is SGHRS and CDR2 YFSETQ. The CDR3 DNA follows: TGCGCCAGCAGCTTGGGGGGACAGTCAGCAGATACGCAGTATTTT. Amino acids: CASSLGGQSADTQYF.

The chain recombines TRBV29-1 with TRBJ1-1; D is ambiguous. Trimming stripped 8 bases from V and 1 base from J, with 17 bases between. CDR1 and CDR2 from the germline V gene are SQVTM and ANQGSEA. The CDR3 is 14 amino acids. CDR3 region: CSLSSATPNTEAFF. The CDR3 DNA sequence: TGCAGCCTCAGCTCAGCGACACCGAACACTGAAGCTTTCTTT.

The J gene is TRBJ1-5, the V gene TRBV28; maybe TRBD1 (6 bases). The CDR3 has 14 residues. The germline V gene encodes CDR1 MDHEN and CDR2 SYDVKM. V lost 6 bases and J 3 bases, leaving 12 bases between the germline ends. CDR3 coding DNA: TGTGCCAGCAGGGACAGCGGCTTCAATCAGCCCCAGCATTTT. It encodes CASRDSGFNQPQHF. The whole variable domain, filled in from reference TRBV28 and TRBJ1-5, reads DVKVTQSSRYLVKRTGEKVFLECVQDMDHENMFWYRQDPGLGLRLIYFSYDVKMKEKGDIPEGYSVSREKKERFSLILESASTNQTSMYLCASRDSGFNQPQHFGDGTRLSIL.

This clone came up a few times. The chain joins TRBV5-1 to TRBJ1-1, with TRBD1 identical over 8 bases. J lost 3 bases, V lost 4 bases, and 2 bases had no gene match. The germline V gene has CDR1 SGHRS and CDR2 YFSETQ. The CDR3 has 13 amino acids. The CDR3 reads CASSGQGHTEAFF. CDR3 nucleotide sequence: TGCGCCAGCAGCGGACAGGGTCACACTGAAGCTTTCTTT. The full variable domain, in which reference TRBV5-1 and TRBJ1-1 provide the parts outside the CDR3, is KAGVTQTPRYLIKTRGQQVTLSCSPISGHRSVSWYQQTPGQGLQFLFEYFSETQRNKGNFPGRFSGRQFSNSRSEMNVSTLELGDSALYLCASSGQGHTEAFFGQGTRLTVV.

The chain employs TRBV7-9 and TRBJ1-2; no reliable D call. The germline CDR1 and CDR2 sequences are SEHNR and FQNEAQ (reference sequence). The V end lost 5 bases, the J end lost 9 bases, and 13 bases lay between the germline ends. The CDR3 sequence is 12 residues long. The CDR3 nucleotides are TGTGCCAGCAGCCAAGCCGGGTTGAGCTACACCTTC. This translates into CASSQAGLSYTF.

The chain joins TRBV4-2 to TRBJ2-7, with 9 bases aligning to TRBD2. The CDR3 contains 15 residues. Per the germline V gene, CDR1 is LGHNA and CDR2 is YNFKEQ. With 0 bases clipped from V and 2 bases from J, the junction kept 2 bases outside the gene matches. The DNA for the CDR3 is TGTGCCAGCAGCCAAGAGCTAGCGGGGCCCTACGAGCAGTACTTC. Translated: CASSQELAGPYEQYF.

This rearrangement joins TRBV28 to TRBJ1-1; D is ambiguous. V lost 8 bases to trimming and J lost 0 bases, with 4 bases between them. The germline CDR1 and CDR2 sequences are MDHEN and SYDVKM. This CDR3 is built from 11 residues. The CDR3 region has the DNA TGTGCCAGCCGGATGAACACTGAAGCTTTCTTT. This translates into CASRMNTEAFF.

This chain uses TRBV2 with TRBJ2-7; a possible D gene is TRBD1 (6 bases). This CDR3 has 14 amino acids. Between the trimmed V and J ends, which lost 2 bases and 3 bases, there was a span of 11 bases. In germline, CDR1 is SNHLY, CDR2 FYNNEI. The CDR3 DNA is TGTGCCAGCAGTGAACAGGGGTCCGGCTACGAGCAGTACTTC. This encodes CASSEQGSGYEQYF.

The genes are TRBV4-3 and TRBJ1-4; TRBD1 matches at 8 bases. The CDR3 contains 16 residues. The V and J ends lost 1 base and 8 bases, in that order; junction bases with no gene match: 9. Germline V lookup: CDR1 LGHNA, CDR2 YSLEER. The chain's CDR3 is CASSQGQGRWDEKLFF. The CDR3 DNA is TGCGCCAGCAGCCAAGGACAGGGGAGGTGGGACGAAAAACTGTTTTTT.

In this sample, this clone turned up once. CDR3 nucleotide sequence: TGTGCCAGCACGAGGGAGCGGGAGGTTTTGGAGACCCAGTACTTC. This codes for CASTREREVLETQYF. The chain employs TRBV2 and TRBJ2-5, with 9 bases fitting TRBD2. The V segment lost 7 bases and the J segment 5 bases; nucleotides outside the gene matches: 11. The length of the CDR3 is 15 residues. Germline CDR1 reads SNHLY; CDR2 reads FYNNEI.

The rearrangement uses TRBV30 and TRBJ1-6; 11 bases agree with TRBD1. CDR3 length: 13 amino acids. V was clipped by 5 bases and J by 8 bases; unmatched bases: 2. Germline CDR1 is GTSNPN and CDR2 is SVGIG (reference sequence). The CDR3 DNA sequence: TGTGCCTGGGGGGGACAGGGGGATTCACCCCTCCACTTT. This encodes CAWGGQGDSPLHF.

The V and J genes are TRBV7-6 and TRBJ2-1; TRBD2 matches at 8 bases. This CDR3 is 15 amino acids long. Germline CDR1 SGHVS, CDR2 FNYEAQ. J gave up 3 bases and V 3 bases, and 4 bases lay outside the gene matches. The CDR3 nucleotides read TGTGCCAGCAGCTTTGCGAGCGGGAGCTACAATGAGCAGTTCTTC. Translating it yields CASSFASGSYNEQFF.

The genes are TRBV28 and TRBJ2-1, with D possibly being TRBD2 (7 bases). This CDR3 is built from 16 residues. Looked up from germline, CDR1 is MDHEN and CDR2 is SYDVKM. The germline V and J ends were trimmed by 6 bases and 2 bases, with 17 bases remaining between them. CDR3 in DNA: TGTGCCAGCAGCCCGGGGGGCTCGGCGACCTACAATGAGCAGTTCTTC. The encoded protein is CASSPGGSATYNEQFF.

The chain carries TRBV9 and TRBJ2-5; D gene uncertain. Per germline, CDR1 SGDLS and CDR2 YYNGEE. The V end was cut by 0 bases, the J end by 2 bases, with 5 bases between. This CDR3 is built from 13 residues. The CDR3 reads CASSVGPQETQYF. CDR3 coding DNA: TGTGCCAGCAGCGTAGGGCCTCAAGAGACCCAGTACTTC.

The V call is TRBV5-1, the J call TRBJ1-4; TRBD1 is a possible D gene (6 bases). CDR3 length: 14 residues. Germline values: CDR1 SGHRS, CDR2 YFSETQ. Trimming took 0 bases from V and 8 from J, leaving 11 bases between them. This chain's CDR3 is CASSLGRGDEKLFF. CDR3 nucleotides: TGCGCCAGCAGCTTGGGCAGGGGAGACGAAAAACTGTTTTTT.

The chain uses TRBV11-3 and TRBJ2-7; TRBD2 agrees at 8 bases. The CDR3 covers 14 residues. After removal of 4 bases from V and 6 bases from J, the junction contained 8 bases not matched to a gene. Germline V gene sequence: CDR1 SGHNT, CDR2 YENEEA. DNA for the CDR3: TGTGCCAGCAGCTCACGCGGGGGGTCATCCGAGCAGTACTTC. Protein product: CASSSRGGSSEQYF.

The chain couples TRBV5-1 to TRBJ2-5, with 7 bases matching TRBD1. This CDR3 is built from 16 residues. CDR1 and CDR2 from the germline V gene are SGHRS and YFSETQ. The V segment lost 4 bases and the J segment 1 base; nucleotides outside the gene matches: 10. CDR3 residues: CASSQGQSSPQETQYF. CDR3 DNA sequence: TGCGCCAGCAGCCAGGGACAGTCTTCCCCCCAAGAGACCCAGTACTTC.